Presented here are 14 T cell receptor beta chains from one specimen sequenced in a study of blood T cells in healthy people across ages. With a J-beta primer mix and a sample-barcoded 5' primer, a second PCR ran roughly 6 to 11 cycles. TCRdb fed the 5' RACE reads into MiXCR, producing one record per CDR3 protein. Altogether fewer than 900,000 distinct CDR3 sequences are present, 35% to 45% being singletons, with the ten largest covering 20% to 25%. The sample comprised blood. Source of these receptors: a woman in her sixties or seventies in good health.

The CDR3, as DNA: TGTGCCAGCAGAGTGGTTCGGACAGGGGGAAGTCTAGATGAGCAGTTCTTC. Residues: CASRVVRTGGSLDEQFF. The chain links TRBV2 to TRBJ2-1; TRBD1 agrees at 10 bases. V was pared by 6 bases and J by 8 bases, with 16 bases of the junction left unmatched. In germline, CDR1 is SNHLY, CDR2 FYNNEI. The CDR3 has 17 amino acids.

This chain links TRBV12-3 or TRBV12-4 with TRBJ2-7, with D possibly being TRBD1 (5 bases). Trimming took 3 bases from V and 2 from J, leaving 17 bases between them. The CDR3 consists of 16 residues. The CDR3 loop is CASSLVSGHPAYEQYF. CDR3 sequence (DNA): TGTGCCAGCAGTTTGGTCTCAGGACACCCTGCCTACGAGCAGTACTTC.

In this sample, this clonotype turned up a few times. V is TRBV12-3 or TRBV12-4 and J is TRBJ1-1, with TRBD1 as a possible D gene (6 bases). The CDR3 loop spans 19 amino acids. Deletions cut 3 bases from V and 1 base from J, with 24 bases between. CDR3 bases: TGTGCCAGCAGTTTTAGGAATCGGTTCCAGGGGAAAACGAACACTGAAGCTTTCTTT. Amino acid sequence: CASSFRNRFQGKTNTEAFF.

The chain carries TRBV7-2 and TRBJ2-3; no definite D call. This CDR3 has 12 residues. The germline gives CDR1 SGHTA, CDR2 FQGNSA. Trimming took 3 bases from V and 5 from J, leaving 6 bases between them. The CDR3 DNA sequence: TGTGCCAGCAGCTTGTTTCAAGATACGCAGTATTTT. As protein: CASSLFQDTQYF.

This chain joins TRBV29-1 and TRBJ2-1, with 9 bases that match TRBD2. Germline CDR1 and CDR2: SQVTM and ANQGSEA. This CDR3 contains 15 residues. V shed 0 bases and J 7 bases; nucleotides not matched to a gene: 7. The CDR3 here is CSVEERGRAGNEQFF. CDR3 DNA sequence: TGCAGCGTTGAAGAACGCGGGAGGGCCGGGAATGAGCAGTTCTTC.

About this clonotype: This sequence may be a read error, since a much larger clone differs from it by one base. The chain is built from TRBV29-1 and TRBJ2-1; perhaps TRBD2 as D (5 bases). Germline V gene sequence: CDR1 SQVTM, CDR2 ANQGSEA. There are 15 residues in the CDR3. This CDR3 is CGVVGGSGSYNEQFF. The DNA for the CDR3 is TGCGGCGTTGTTGGAGGTTCGGGGTCCTACAATGAGCAGTTCTTC.

This clonotype was observed a single time. A much more abundant neighbour one base away suggests this may be a read error. This chain connects TRBV29-1 to TRBJ2-3; D remains ambiguous. Germline V lookup: CDR1 SQVTM, CDR2 ANQGSEA. The length of the CDR3 is 11 residues. The V end lost 7 bases, the J end lost 3 bases, and 8 bases lay between the germline ends. CDR3 nucleotide sequence: TGCAGCGGTATCCCTACAGATACGCAGTATTTT. Translated, it gives CSGIPTDTQYF.

The rearrangement links TRBV6-2 or TRBV6-3 to TRBJ2-4; 7 nucleotides agree with TRBD1. The DNA end is more similar to TRBJ2-7, so the J call may be wrong. Per germline, CDR1 MNHEY and CDR2 SVGEGT. The CDR3 loop spans 16 amino acids. The CDR3 loop reads CASSHHRGHTTYEQYF. The CDR3 DNA reads as TGTGCCAGCAGTCACCACAGGGGACACACGACCTACGAGCAGTACTTC.

This clonotype was recorded at least ten times. V and J are TRBV20-1 and TRBJ1-2; no clear D gene. Germline CDR1 and CDR2: DFQATT and SNEGSKA (reference sequence). Trimming removed 5 bases from V and 2 bases from J, with 9 bases in between. The CDR3 sequence is 12 residues long. CDR3 loop: CSAYTVNYGYTF. Here the CDR3 DNA reads TGCAGTGCTTACACAGTCAACTATGGCTACACCTTC.

This chain connects TRBV27 to TRBJ2-7; perhaps TRBD2 as D (6 bases). Germline assignment: CDR1 MNHEY and CDR2 SMNVEV (reference sequence). With 11 bases removed from V and 5 bases from J, the gap between germline ends came to 19 bases. The CDR3 length is 13 residues. The CDR3, as DNA: TGTGCCTCGTCCGGCAGGGAGGCTCACGAGCAGTACTTC. This sequence encodes CASSGREAHEQYF.

This clonotype was observed a handful of times. The chain carries TRBV27 and TRBJ1-6, with a weak D call TRBD1 (6 bases). The CDR3 has 14 amino acids. The germline V gene has CDR1 MNHEY and CDR2 SMNVEV (reference sequence). V was shortened by 3 bases and J by 10 bases, with 13 bases between the two germline ends. The CDR3 here is CASSFSRGRSPLHF. The CDR3 nucleotides are TGTGCCAGCAGTTTTAGCCGGGGGCGATCACCCCTCCACTTT.

The gene calls are TRBV7-2 and TRBJ1-2, with a tentative D call TRBD1 (5 bases). The CDR3 runs 14 residues. Trimming left V 3 bases short and J 6 bases short, with 14 bases between. CDR1 is SGHTA, CDR2 FQGNSA, per germline. This CDR3 reads CASSLGTLIHGYTF. The CDR3 nucleotides are TGTGCCAGCAGCTTGGGGACTTTAATCCATGGCTACACCTTC.

This clonotype has just a few counts. The chain couples TRBV9 to TRBJ2-1; D may correspond to TRBD1 or TRBD2 (5 bases each). Per the germline V gene, CDR1 is SGDLS and CDR2 is YYNGEE. Trimming shortened V by 0 bases and J by 9 bases, and 13 bases separated the two germline ends. The CDR3 totals 14 residues. Here the CDR3 DNA reads TGTGCCAGCAGCGTAGCTCGAGGGGCTGCTGAGCAGTTCTTC. Protein sequence: CASSVARGAAEQFF.

The chain has TRBV15 and TRBJ2-1, with 7 positions matching TRBD2. The CDR3 extends over 16 amino acids. Germline trimming cut 0 bases from V and 7 bases from J; bases unmatched to any gene: 9. Per the germline V gene, CDR1 is LNHNV and CDR2 is YYDKDF (reference sequence). For the CDR3, the DNA is TGTGCCACCAGCAGAGATCTATCGGGAGGCACGAATGAGCAGTTCTTC. Amino acid sequence: CATSRDLSGGTNEQFF. Looking up the rest from reference TRBV15 and TRBJ2-1 gives the full variable domain: DAMVIQNPRYQVTQFGKPVTLSCSQTLNHNVMYWYQQKSSQAPKLLFHYYDKDFNNEADTPDNFQSRRPNTSFCFLDIRSPGLGDTAMYLCATSRDLSGGTNEQFFGPGTRLTVL.